This T cell receptor (beta chain) was captured in a study of breast tumors, draining lymph nodes, adjacent tissues. The study, taken as a whole, reports: The lymph node origin of tumor T cells was framed as consistent with a hypothesis, not demonstrated. Luminal-like breast cancer showed significantly higher tumor–nontumor repertoire similarity than basal-like. Data fit most tumor T cells coming from lymph node, expanding in tumor. Compared with lymph nodes, tumors were less diverse; compared with nontumor tissue, more.

Samples came from axillary lymph nodes draining the breast cancer. Germline V gene sequence: CDR1 SEHNR, CDR2 FQNEAQ (reference sequence). This CDR3 contains 12 residues. V lost 1 base and J lost 5, with 5 bases in between. TCRdb recomputed calls from the multiplex PCR reads with MiXCR, one row per CDR3 protein. This table holds 150,000 to 200,000 distinct CDR3 sequences, approximately 33% found once. This clonotype has at least ten counts. Its matching antigen is unknown. The J gene is TRBJ1-2, the V gene TRBV7-9; D unresolved. The sequenced material came from axillary lymph node tissue. This clonotype originated in a female donor with breast cancer. Some clones in this sample may be carry-over from other donors' samples. The CDR3 region has the DNA TGTGCCAGCAGCTTAGAACTTTATGGCTACACCTTC. Translated: CASSLELYGYTF.